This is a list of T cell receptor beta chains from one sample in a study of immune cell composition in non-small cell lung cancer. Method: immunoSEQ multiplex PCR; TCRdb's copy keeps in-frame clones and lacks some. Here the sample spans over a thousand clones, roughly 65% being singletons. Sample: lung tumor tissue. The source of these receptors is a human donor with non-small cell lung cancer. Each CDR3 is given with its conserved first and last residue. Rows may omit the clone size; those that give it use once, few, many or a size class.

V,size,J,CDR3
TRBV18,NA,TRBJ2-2,CASSSRTGENTGELFF
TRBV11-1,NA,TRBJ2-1,CASSLLLMNKNEQFF
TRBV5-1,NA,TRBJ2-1,CASRPELAGGRNEQFF
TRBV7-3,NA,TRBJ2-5,CASSLDRETQYF
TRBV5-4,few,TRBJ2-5,CASSLGASLWETQYF
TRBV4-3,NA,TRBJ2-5,CASSQHRDSQETQYF
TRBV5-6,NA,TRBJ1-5,CASSPGSNQPQHF
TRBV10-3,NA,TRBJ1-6,CAINSGDNSPLHF
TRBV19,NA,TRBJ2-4,CASSIIGLLRLLAKNIQYF
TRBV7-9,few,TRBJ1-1,CATGRESAEAFF
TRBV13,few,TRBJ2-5,CASSLAGGGKTQYF
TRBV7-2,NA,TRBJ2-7,CASSLEPGRAARDEQYF
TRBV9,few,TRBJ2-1,CASSVGLAGYNEQFF
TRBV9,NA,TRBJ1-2,CASSPFTTPGNYGYTF
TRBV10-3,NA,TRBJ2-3,CAISEASPGTQYF
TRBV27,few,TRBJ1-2,CASSLGQAHGYTF
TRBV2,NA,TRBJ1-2,CASSWTGGYGYTF
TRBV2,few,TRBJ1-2,CASSEYRGENYGYTF
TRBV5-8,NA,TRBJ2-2,CASSRPTGQKRTGELFF
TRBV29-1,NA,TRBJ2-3,CSADRGGTDTQYF
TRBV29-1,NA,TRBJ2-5,CSVETPIQETQYF
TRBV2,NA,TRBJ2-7,CAGTAGVSYEQYF
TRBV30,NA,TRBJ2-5,CAWSVHGGETQYF
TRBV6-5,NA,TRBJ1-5,CASGLIGGGDQPQHF
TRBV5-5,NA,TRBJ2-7,CASSPPSGRYSYEQYF
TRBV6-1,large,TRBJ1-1,CASSGYTEAFF
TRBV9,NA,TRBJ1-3,CASSALTGSGNTIYF
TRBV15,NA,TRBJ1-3,CATSRDQLLSGNTIYF